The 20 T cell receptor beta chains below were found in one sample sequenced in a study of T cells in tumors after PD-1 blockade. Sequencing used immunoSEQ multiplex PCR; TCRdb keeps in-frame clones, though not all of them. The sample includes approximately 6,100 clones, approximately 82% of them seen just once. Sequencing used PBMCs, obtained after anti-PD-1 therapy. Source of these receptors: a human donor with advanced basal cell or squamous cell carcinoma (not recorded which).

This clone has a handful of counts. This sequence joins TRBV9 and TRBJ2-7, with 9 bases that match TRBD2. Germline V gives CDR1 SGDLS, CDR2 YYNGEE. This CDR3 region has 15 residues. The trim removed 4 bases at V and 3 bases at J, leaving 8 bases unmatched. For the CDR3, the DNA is TGTGCCAGCAGCCCCACCGGGACTAGCTTCTACGAGCAGTACTTC. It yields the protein CASSPTGTSFYEQYF.

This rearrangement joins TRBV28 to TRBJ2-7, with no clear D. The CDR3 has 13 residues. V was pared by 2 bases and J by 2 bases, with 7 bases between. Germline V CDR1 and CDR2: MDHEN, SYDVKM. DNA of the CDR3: TGTGCCAGCAGTTTAGGCACCCCCTACGAGCAGTACTTC. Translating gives CASSLGTPYEQYF.

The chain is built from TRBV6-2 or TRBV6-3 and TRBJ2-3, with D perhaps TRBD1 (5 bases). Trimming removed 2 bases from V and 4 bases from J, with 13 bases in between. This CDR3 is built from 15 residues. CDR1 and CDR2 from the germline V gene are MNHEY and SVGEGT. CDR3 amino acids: CASSYRLGVADTQYF. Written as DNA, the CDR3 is TGTGCCAGCAGTTACCGGCTAGGGGTTGCAGATACGCAGTATTTT.

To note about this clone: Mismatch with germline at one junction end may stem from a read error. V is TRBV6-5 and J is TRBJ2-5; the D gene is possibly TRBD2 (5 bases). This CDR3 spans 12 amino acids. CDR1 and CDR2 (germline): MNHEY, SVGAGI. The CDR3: CASRRVQGTQYF. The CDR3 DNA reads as TGTGCCAGCAGGAGGGTTCAAGGGACCCAGTACTTC.

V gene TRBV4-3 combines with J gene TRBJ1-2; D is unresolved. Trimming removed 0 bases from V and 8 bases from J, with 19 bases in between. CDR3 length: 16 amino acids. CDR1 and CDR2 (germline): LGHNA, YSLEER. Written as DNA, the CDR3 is TGCGCCAGCAGCCAAGAGGATCAACGGGCCGATGCCGGCTACACCTTC. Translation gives CASSQEDQRADAGYTF.

This CDR3 reads CASSLAAGTEAFF. DNA for the CDR3: TGTGCCAGCAGCTTAGCCGCCGGGACTGAAGCTTTCTTT. The rearrangement links TRBV7-2 to TRBJ1-1, with D unclear. This CDR3 has 13 residues. Germline-derived CDR1 and CDR2 are SGHTA and FQGNSA. V lost 0 bases and J 5 bases, leaving 7 bases between the germline ends.

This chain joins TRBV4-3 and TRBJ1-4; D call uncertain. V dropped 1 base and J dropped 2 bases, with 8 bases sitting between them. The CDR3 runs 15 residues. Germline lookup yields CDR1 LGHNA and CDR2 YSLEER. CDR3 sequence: CASSQGGGTNEKLFF. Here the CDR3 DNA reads TGCGCCAGCAGCCAAGGGGGAGGGACTAATGAAAAACTGTTTTTT.

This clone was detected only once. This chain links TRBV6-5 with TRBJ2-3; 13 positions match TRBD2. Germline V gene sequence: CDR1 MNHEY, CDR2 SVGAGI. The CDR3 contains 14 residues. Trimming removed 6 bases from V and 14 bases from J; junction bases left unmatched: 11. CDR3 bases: TGTGCCAGCAGGAAGAGACTAGCGGGGGGCGGGTGGTATTTT. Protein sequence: CASRKRLAGGGWYF.

For the CDR3, the DNA is TGTGCCACCAGTGATCTACTTCCGGACAGCAGGCAGTTCTTC. It yields the protein CATSDLLPDSRQFF. The chain combines TRBV24-1 with TRBJ2-1; D may be TRBD1 (6 bases). This CDR3 is built from 14 residues. CDR1 is KGHDR, CDR2 SFDVKD, per germline. Trimming shortened V by 3 bases and J by 12 bases, and 17 bases separated the two germline ends.

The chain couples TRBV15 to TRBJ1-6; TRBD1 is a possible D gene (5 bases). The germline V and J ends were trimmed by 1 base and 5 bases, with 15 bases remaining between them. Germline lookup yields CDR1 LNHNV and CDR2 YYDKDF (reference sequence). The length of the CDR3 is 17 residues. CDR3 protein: CATSRALGRANNSPLHF. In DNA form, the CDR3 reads TGTGCCACCAGCAGAGCTCTCGGCAGGGCCAATAATTCACCCCTCCACTTT.

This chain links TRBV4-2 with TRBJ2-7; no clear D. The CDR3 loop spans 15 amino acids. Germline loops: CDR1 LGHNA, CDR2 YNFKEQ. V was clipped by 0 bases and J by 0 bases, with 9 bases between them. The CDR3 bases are TGTGCCAGCAGCCAAGATCTATATAGCTCCTACGAGCAGTACTTC. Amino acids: CASSQDLYSSYEQYF.

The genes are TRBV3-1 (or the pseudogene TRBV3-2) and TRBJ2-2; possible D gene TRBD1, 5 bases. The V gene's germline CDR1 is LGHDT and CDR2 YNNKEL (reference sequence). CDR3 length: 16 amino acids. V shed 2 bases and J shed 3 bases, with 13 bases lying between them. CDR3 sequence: CASSQISQGDTGELFF. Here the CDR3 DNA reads TGTGCCAGCAGCCAAATAAGTCAGGGTGACACCGGGGAGCTGTTTTTT.

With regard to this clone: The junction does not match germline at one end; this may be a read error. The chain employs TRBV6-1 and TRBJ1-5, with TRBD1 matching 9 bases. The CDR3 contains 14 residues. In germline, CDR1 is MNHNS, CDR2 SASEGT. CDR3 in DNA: TGTGCCAGCAGAGAAGGGACAGGGTTTCAGCCCCAGCATTTT. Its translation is CASREGTGFQPQHF.

CDR3 DNA sequence: TGTGCCAGCAGCAAACCCGGGAGATCCGGGACAGGGGATGGCTACACCTTC. Protein product: CASSKPGRSGTGDGYTF. J is TRBJ1-2 and V is TRBV21-1; the D call in the table, TRBD1, was not verified against the DNA. TRBV21-1 is reported as a pseudogene. This CDR3 region has 17 residues.

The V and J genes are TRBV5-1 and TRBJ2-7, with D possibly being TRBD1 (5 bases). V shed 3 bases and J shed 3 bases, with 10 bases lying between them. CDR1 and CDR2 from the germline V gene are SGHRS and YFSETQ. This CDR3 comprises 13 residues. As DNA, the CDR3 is TGCGCCAGCAGCTCGGACATCATCTACGAGCAGTACTTC. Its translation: CASSSDIIYEQYF.

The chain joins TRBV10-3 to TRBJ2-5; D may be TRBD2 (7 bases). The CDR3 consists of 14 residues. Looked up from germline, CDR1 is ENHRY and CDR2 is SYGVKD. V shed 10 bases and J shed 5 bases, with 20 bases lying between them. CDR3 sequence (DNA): TGTGCCAGTTCGCGGGGGCAAGGGGAGGAGACCCAGTACTTC. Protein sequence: CASSRGQGEETQYF.

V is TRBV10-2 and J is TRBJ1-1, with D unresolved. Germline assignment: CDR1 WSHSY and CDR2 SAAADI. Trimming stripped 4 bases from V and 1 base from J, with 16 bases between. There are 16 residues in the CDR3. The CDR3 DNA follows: TGCGCCAGCAGTGGAGGATCTGGAATCGGGAACACTGAAGCTTTCTTT. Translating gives CASSGGSGIGNTEAFF.

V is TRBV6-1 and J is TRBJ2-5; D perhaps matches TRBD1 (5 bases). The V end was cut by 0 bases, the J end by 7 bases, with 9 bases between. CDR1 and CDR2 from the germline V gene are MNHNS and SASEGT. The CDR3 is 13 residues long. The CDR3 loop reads CASSEADTGTQYF. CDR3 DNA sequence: TGTGCCAGCAGTGAAGCGGATACAGGGACCCAGTACTTC.

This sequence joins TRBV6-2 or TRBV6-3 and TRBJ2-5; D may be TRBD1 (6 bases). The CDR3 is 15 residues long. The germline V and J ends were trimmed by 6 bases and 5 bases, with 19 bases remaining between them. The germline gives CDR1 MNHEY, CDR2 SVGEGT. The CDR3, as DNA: TGTGCCAGCAGCTCTGGGACATCGAAGCGGGAGACCCAGTACTTC. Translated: CASSSGTSKRETQYF.

For the CDR3, the DNA is TGTGCCAGCAGCCTTTGGCAGGGTTACTACGAGCAGTACTTC. The encoded protein is CASSLWQGYYEQYF. The gene calls are TRBV5-5 and TRBJ2-7, with D possibly being TRBD1 (5 bases). V was cut by 4 bases and J by 3 bases, with 14 bases left in between. Germline CDR1 SGHKS, CDR2 YYEKEE (reference sequence). CDR3 length: 14 residues. Variable domain in full (rest from reference TRBV5-5 and TRBJ2-7): DAGVTQSPTHLIKTRGQQVTLRCSPISGHKSVSWYQQVLGQGPQFIFQYYEKEERGRGNFPDRFSARQFPNYSSELNVNALLLGDSALYLCASSLWQGYYEQYFGPGTRLTVT.